The 5 T cell receptor beta chains reported below all come from one sample, sequenced in a study of low-dose radiotherapy and immunotherapy resistance in tumors. Regarding time point: before trial treatment. Alpha- and beta-chain coverage of first-strand cDNA came from TRAV- and TRBV-specific primers. Using a constant-region primer together with a V-primer adapter, TCRs were subjected to around 20 PCR cycles of amplification. MiXCR, applied by TCRdb to the reads, yields one record per CDR3 protein. Here the sample spans tens of thousands of distinct CDR3 sequences, roughly a sixth being singletons. Source: PBMCs, taken before treatment. The receptors shown here come from a male donor with prostate cancer.

Regarding this clonotype: In this CDR3 the conserved last residue, phenylalanine or tryptophan, is missing, so a read error is likely. The V and J genes are TRBV4-1 and TRBJ2-3, with 13 bases lining up with TRBD2. The CDR3 has 19 residues. Trimming at V came to 1 base and at J to 11 bases, leaving 18 bases not matched to a gene. Germline V gives CDR1 MGHRA, CDR2 YSYEKL. The CDR3 reads CASSQAFSPGLAGPAMQYY. DNA of the CDR3: TGCGCCAGCAGCCAAGCGTTTAGTCCGGGACTAGCGGGGCCAGCCATGCAGTATTAT.

At least ten counts were recorded for this clonotype. The chain joins TRBV7-8 to TRBJ2-7; D unclear. Germline V CDR1 and CDR2: SGHVS, FQNEAQ. V was shortened by 2 bases and J by 6 bases, with 8 bases between the two germline ends. The length of the CDR3 is 12 residues. This chain's CDR3 is CASSLPSLEQYF. CDR3 sequence (DNA): TGTGCCAGCAGCTTACCCAGCCTCGAGCAGTACTTC.

This clonotype was counted ten times or more. The chain carries TRBV18 and TRBJ1-2, with no clear D. The CDR3 length is 13 residues. CDR1 and CDR2 from the germline V gene are KGHSH and LQKENI. Trimming removed 3 bases from V and 1 base from J, with 6 bases in between. The CDR3 region is CASSPDGNYGYTF. Here the CDR3 DNA reads TGTGCCAGCTCACCGGACGGTAACTATGGCTACACCTTC.

In this sample, this clonotype turned up many times. This rearrangement joins TRBV12-3 or TRBV12-4 to TRBJ1-2; possibly TRBD1 for D (6 bases). The ends were cut back, 2 bases at V and 4 bases at J, with 11 bases in the middle. CDR3 length: 14 amino acids. The chain's CDR3 is CASSLSRTAYGYTF. As DNA, the CDR3 is TGTGCCAGCAGTTTATCACGGACAGCCTATGGCTACACCTTC.

As concerns this clonotype: A read error is likely here: a far larger clone is one base away. The CDR3 does not close with the conserved phenylalanine or tryptophan, likely indicating a read error. The genes are TRBV6-1 and TRBJ2-7; perhaps TRBD1 as D (6 bases). Trimming removed 5 bases from V and 5 bases from J, with 13 bases in between. The CDR3 has 13 residues. CDR1 is MNHNS and CDR2 is SASEGT in the germline V gene. CDR3 sequence (DNA): TGTGCCAGCAGTTTATGGGGGCGGAACGAGCAGTACCTC. This translates into CASSLWGRNEQYL.